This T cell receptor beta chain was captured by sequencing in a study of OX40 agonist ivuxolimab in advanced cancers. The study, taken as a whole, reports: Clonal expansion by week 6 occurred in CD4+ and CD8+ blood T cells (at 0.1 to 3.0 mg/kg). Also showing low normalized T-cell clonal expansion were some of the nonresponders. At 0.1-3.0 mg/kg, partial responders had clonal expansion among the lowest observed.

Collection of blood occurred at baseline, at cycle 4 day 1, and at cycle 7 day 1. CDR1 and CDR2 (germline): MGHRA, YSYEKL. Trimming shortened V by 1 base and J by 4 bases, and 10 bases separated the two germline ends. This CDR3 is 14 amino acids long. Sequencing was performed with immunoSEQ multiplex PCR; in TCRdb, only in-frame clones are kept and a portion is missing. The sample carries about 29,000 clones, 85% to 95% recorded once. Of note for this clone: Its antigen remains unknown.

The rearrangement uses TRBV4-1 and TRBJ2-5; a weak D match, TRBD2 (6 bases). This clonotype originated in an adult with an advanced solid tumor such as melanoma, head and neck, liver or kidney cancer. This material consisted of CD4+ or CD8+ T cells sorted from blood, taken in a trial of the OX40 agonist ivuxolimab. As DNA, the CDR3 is TGCGCCAGCAGCCAAGCAAGTAGCGGAGAGACCCAGTACTTC. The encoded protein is CASSQASSGETQYF.